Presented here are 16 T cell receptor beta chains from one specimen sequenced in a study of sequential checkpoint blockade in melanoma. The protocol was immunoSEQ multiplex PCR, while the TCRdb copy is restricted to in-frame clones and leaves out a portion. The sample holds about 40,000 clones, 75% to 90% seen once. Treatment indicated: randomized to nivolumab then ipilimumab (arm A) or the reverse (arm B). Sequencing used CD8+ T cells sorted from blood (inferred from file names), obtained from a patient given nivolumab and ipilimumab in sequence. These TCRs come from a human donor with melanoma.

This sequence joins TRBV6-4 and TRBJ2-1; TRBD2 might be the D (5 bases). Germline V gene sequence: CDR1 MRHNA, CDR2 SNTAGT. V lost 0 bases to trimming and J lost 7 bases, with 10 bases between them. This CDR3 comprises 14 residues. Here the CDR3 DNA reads TGTGCCAGCAGTGACTCAGGGAGAGGAAATGAGCAGTTCTTC. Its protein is CASSDSGRGNEQFF.

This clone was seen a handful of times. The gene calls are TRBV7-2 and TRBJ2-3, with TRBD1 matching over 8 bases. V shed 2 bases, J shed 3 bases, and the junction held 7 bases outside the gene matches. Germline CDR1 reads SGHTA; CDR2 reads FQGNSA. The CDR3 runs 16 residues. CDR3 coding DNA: TGTGCCAGCAGCTTATCAGGGGGCGCCTTAACAGATACGCAGTATTTT. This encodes CASSLSGGALTDTQYF. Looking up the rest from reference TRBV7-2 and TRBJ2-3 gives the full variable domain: GAGVSQSPSNKVTEKGKDVELRCDPISGHTALYWYRQSLGQGLEFLIYFQGNSAPDKSGLPSDRFSAERTGGSVSTLTIQRTQQEDSAVYLCASSLSGGALTDTQYFGPGTRLTVL.

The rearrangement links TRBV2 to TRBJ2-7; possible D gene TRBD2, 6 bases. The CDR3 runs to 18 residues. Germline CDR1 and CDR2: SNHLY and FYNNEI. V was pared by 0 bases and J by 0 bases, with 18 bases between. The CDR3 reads CASSEALPVGAGSYEQYF. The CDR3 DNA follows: TGTGCCAGCAGTGAAGCGCTCCCCGTAGGAGCGGGCTCCTACGAGCAGTACTTC.

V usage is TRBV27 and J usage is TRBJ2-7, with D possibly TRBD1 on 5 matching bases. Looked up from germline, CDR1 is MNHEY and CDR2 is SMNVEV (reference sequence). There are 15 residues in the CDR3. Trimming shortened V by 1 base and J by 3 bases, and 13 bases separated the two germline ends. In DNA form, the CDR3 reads TGTGCCAGCAGTTTATTGGGGCCCCCAGACTACGAGCAGTACTTC. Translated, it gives CASSLLGPPDYEQYF.

The CDR3: CASSQDSSSYNEQFF. CDR3 bases: TGCGCCAGCAGCCAAGATTCTAGCTCCTACAATGAGCAGTTCTTC. The rearrangement uses TRBV4-3 and TRBJ2-1; D gene unclear. The ends were cut back, 0 bases at V and 0 bases at J, with 6 bases in the middle. Germline values: CDR1 LGHNA, CDR2 YSLEER. The CDR3 runs 15 residues.

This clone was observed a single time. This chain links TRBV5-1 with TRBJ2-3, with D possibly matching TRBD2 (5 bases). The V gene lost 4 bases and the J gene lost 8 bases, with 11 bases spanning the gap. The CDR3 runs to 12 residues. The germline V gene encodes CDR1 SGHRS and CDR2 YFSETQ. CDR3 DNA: TGCGCCAGCAGCCTACTCGGAGGTACGCAGTATTTT. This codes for CASSLLGGTQYF.

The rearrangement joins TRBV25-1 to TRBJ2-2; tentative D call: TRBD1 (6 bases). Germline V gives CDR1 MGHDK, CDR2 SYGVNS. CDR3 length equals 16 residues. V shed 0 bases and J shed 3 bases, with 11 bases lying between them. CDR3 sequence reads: CASSEYRAGDTGELFF. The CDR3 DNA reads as TGTGCCAGCAGTGAATATCGGGCAGGGGACACCGGGGAGCTGTTTTTT.

DNA of the CDR3: TGTGCCAGCAGCGTAGTCGAGGGACAGGAGTCAGGCTCGAGCTCCTACAATGAGCAGTTCTTC. Its translation: CASSVVEGQESGSSSYNEQFF. V usage is TRBV9 and J usage is TRBJ2-1; 8 nucleotides align to TRBD1. The length of the CDR3 is 21 residues. CDR1 and CDR2 from the germline V gene are SGDLS and YYNGEE. J was trimmed by 0 bases and V by 0 bases; bases with no gene match: 17.

For the CDR3, the DNA is TGTGCCAGCAGCGTCGGTCAGGGAGGAGCCGGGGCTGAAAAACTGTTTTTT. Translating gives CASSVGQGGAGAEKLFF. This chain uses TRBV9 with TRBJ1-4, with D possibly matching TRBD1 (5 bases). There are 17 residues in the CDR3. Trimming stripped 2 bases from V and 7 bases from J, with 21 bases between. In germline, CDR1 is SGDLS, CDR2 YYNGEE. The full variable domain, completed using reference TRBV9 and TRBJ1-4, is DSGVTQTPKHLITATGQRVTLRCSPRSGDLSVYWYQQSLDQGLQFLIQYYNGEERAKGNILERFSAQQFPDLHSELNLSSLELGDSALYFCASSVGQGGAGAEKLFFGSGTQLSVL.

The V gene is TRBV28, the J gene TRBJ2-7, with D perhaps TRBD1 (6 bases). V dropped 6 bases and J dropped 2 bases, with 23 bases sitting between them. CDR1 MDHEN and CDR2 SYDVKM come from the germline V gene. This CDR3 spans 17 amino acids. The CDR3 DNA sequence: TGTGCCAGCAGCCCTAGACAGGTCCGTTTTTCTCCCTACGAGCAGTACTTC. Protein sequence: CASSPRQVRFSPYEQYF.

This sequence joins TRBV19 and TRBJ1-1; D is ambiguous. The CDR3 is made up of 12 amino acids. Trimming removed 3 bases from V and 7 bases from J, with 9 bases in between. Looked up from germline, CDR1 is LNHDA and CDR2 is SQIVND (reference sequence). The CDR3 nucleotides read TGTGCCAGTAGTATGGGCTGGGTTGAAGCTTTCTTT. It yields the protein CASSMGWVEAFF. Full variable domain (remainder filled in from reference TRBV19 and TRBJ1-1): DGGITQSPKYLFRKEGQNVTLSCEQNLNHDAMYWYRQDPGQGLRLIYYSQIVNDFQKGDIAEGYSVSREKKESFPLTVTSAQKNPTAFYLCASSMGWVEAFFGQGTRLTVV.

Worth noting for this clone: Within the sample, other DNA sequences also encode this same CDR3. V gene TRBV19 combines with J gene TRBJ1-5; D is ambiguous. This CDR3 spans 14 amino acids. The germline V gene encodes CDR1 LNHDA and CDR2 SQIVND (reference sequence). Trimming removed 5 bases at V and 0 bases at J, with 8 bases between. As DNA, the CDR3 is TGTGCCAGTAGTCAGAAATATAGCAATCAGCCCCAGCATTTT. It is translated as CASSQKYSNQPQHF.

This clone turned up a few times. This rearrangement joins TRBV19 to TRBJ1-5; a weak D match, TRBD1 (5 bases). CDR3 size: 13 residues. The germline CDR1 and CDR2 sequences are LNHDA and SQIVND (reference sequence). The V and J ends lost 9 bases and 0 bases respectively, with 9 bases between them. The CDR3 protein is CASRTLSNQPQHF. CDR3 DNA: TGTGCCAGCAGGACACTTAGCAATCAGCCCCAGCATTTT.

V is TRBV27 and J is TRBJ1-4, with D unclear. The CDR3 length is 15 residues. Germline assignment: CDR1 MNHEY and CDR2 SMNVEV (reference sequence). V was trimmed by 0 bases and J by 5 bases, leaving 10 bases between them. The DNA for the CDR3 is TGTGCCAGCAGTTTATCAGCAATGCAAAATGAAAAACTGTTTTTT. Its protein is CASSLSAMQNEKLFF.

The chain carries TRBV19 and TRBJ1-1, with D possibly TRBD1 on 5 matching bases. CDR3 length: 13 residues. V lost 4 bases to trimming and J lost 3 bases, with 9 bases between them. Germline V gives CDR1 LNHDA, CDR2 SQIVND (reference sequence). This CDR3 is CASSKQGDTEAFF. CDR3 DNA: TGTGCCAGTAGTAAGCAGGGCGACACTGAAGCTTTCTTT. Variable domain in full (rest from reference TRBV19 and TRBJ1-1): DGGITQSPKYLFRKEGQNVTLSCEQNLNHDAMYWYRQDPGQGLRLIYYSQIVNDFQKGDIAEGYSVSREKKESFPLTVTSAQKNPTAFYLCASSKQGDTEAFFGQGTRLTVV.

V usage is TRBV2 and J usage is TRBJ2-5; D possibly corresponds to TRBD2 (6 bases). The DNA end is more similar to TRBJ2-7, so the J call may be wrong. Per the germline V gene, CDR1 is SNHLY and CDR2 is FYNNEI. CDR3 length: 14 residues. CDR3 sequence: CASRGLDAPYEQYF. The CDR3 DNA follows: TGTGCCAGCAGGGGACTTGACGCTCCCTACGAGCAGTACTTC.